The clone carrying this T cell receptor beta chain was found many times. Its specificity is not known. These data originate in a study of T cells in Graves' hyperthyroidism and ophthalmopathy. Clinical symptoms, serum thyroxine and TRAb, thyroid ultrasound and orbital computed tomography were used for the diagnoses. RNA transcripts were the template for amplifying TCR beta CDR3 regions. In the first-round RT-PCR of the TCR CDR3, the HTBI primer set was used. TCRdb reanalysed the multiplex PCR reads using MiXCR and keeps one entry per CDR3 protein. The sample records about 350,000 distinct CDR3 sequences, around 13% being singletons. V was cut by 1 base and J by 5 bases, with 11 bases left in between. The CDR3 consists of 14 residues. Germline loops: CDR1 SGHVS, CDR2 FQNEAQ. Whole-study results and caveats: Model output signaled ophthalmopathy a median 6.5 months ahead of onset.

The chain joins TRBV7-8 to TRBJ1-1; unclear D gene. Input material: blood. This sequence was found in a woman aged 25-40 years with Graves' hyperthyroidism. The CDR3 nucleotides read TGTGCCAGCAGCTTAGAGGTTGCGAAAACTGAAGCTTTCTTT. As protein: CASSLEVAKTEAFF.